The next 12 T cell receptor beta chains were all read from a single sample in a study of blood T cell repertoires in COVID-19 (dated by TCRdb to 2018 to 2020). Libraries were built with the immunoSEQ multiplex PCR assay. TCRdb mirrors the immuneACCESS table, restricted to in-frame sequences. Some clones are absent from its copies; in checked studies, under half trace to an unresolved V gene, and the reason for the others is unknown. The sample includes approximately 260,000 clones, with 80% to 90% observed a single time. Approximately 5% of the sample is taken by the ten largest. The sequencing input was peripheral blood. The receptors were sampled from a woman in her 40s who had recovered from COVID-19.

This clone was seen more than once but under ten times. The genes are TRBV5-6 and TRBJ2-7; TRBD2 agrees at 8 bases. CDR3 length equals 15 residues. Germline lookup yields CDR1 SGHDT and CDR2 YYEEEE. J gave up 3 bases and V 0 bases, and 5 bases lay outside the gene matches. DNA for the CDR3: TGTGCCAGCAGCTTGGCGGGAGGGGGGAACTACGAGCAGTACTTC. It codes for CASSLAGGGNYEQYF.

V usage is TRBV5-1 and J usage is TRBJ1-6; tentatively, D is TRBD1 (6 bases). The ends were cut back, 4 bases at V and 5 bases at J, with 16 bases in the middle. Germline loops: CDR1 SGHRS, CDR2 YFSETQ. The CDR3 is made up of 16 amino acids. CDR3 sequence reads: CASSPRQALNNSPLHF. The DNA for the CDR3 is TGCGCCAGCAGCCCGAGACAGGCCTTAAATAATTCACCCCTCCACTTT.

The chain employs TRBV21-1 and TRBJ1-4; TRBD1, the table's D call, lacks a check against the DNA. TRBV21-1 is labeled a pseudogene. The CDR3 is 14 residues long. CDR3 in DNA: TGTGCCAGCAGCAAGGGGGGACAGGCTGAAAAACTGTTTTTT. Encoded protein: CASSKGGQAEKLFF.

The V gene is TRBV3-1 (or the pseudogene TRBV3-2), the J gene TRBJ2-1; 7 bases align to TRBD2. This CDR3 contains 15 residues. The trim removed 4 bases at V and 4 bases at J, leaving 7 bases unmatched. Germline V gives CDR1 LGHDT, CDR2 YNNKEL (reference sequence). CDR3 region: CASSPRGIGYNEQFF. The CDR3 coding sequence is TGTGCCAGCAGCCCGCGGGGGATTGGGTACAATGAGCAGTTCTTC.

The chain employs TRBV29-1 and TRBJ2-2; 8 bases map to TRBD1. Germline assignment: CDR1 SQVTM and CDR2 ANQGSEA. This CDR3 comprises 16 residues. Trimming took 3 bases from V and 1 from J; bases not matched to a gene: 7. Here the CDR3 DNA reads TGCAGCGTTGAGAGGTCGGGACAGGAGAACACCGGGGAGCTGTTTTTT. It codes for CSVERSGQENTGELFF.

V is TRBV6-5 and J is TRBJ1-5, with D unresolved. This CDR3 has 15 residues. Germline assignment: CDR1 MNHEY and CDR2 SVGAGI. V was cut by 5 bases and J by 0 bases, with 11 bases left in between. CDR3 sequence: CASSNEHNSNQPQHF. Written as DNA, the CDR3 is TGTGCCAGCAGTAACGAACATAATAGCAATCAGCCCCAGCATTTT.

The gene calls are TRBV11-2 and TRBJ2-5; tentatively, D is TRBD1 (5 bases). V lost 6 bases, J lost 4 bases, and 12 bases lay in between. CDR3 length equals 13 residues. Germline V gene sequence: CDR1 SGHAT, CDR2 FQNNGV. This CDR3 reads CASSPGFAETQYF. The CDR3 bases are TGTGCCAGCAGTCCAGGGTTCGCAGAGACCCAGTACTTC.

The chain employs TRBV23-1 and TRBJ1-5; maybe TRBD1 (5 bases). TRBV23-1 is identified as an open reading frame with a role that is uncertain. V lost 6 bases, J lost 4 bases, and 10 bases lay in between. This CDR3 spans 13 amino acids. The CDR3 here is CASSPRVNQPQHF. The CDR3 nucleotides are TGCGCCAGCAGCCCCAGGGTTAATCAGCCCCAGCATTTT.

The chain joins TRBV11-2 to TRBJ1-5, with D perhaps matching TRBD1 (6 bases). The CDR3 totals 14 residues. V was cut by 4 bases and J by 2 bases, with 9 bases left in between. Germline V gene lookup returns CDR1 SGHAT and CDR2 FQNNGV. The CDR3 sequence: CASSSSGGNQPQHF. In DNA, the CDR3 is TGTGCCAGCAGCTCTTCAGGGGGCAATCAGCCCCAGCATTTT. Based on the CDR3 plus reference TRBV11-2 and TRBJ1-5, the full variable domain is EAGVAQSPRYKIIEKRQSVAFWCNPISGHATLYWYQQILGQGPKLLIQFQNNGVVDDSQLPKDRFSAERLKGVDSTLKIQPAKLEDSAVYLCASSSSGGNQPQHFGDGTRLSIL.

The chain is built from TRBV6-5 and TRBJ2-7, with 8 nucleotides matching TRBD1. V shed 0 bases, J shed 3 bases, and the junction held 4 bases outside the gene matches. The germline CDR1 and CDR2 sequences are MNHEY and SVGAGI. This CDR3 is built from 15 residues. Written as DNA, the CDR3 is TGTGCCAGCAGTTACTCCGACAGGGGCCTCTACGAGCAGTACTTC. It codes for CASSYSDRGLYEQYF.

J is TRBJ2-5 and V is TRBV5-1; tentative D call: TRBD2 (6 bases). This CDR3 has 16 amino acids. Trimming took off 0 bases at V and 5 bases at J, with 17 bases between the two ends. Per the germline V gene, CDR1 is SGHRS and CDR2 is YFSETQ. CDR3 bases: TGCGCCAGCAGCTTGGCCATAGCGGTGACGGCTGAGACCCAGTACTTC. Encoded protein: CASSLAIAVTAETQYF.

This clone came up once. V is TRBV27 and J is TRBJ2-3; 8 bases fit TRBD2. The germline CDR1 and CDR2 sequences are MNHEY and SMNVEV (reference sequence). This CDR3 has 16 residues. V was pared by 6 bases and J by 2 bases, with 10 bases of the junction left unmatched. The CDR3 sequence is CASRSWVAGNTDTQYF. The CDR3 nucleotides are TGTGCCAGCAGATCCTGGGTAGCGGGGAACACAGATACGCAGTATTTT.